Listed below are T cell receptor beta chains from one sample, sequenced in a study of T cells in Graves' hyperthyroidism and ophthalmopathy. TCRdb called the multiplex PCR reads again in MiXCR, with one record for every CDR3 protein. In the table there are fewer than 750,000 distinct CDR3 sequences, about 14% of which are singletons. The specimen was blood. These receptors all come from a woman aged 50 to 60 with Graves' ophthalmopathy. CDR3s include the opening cysteine and the closing phenylalanine or tryptophan. The D gene is left open where the match is weak. Size tells how often a clone was seen (once, few, many) or the class of an expanded clone, and some rows leave it out.

TRBJ2-2 | TRBV29-1 | . | . | CSVVGQKPRGELFF | TGCAGCGTTGTAGGACAGAAACCGAGGGGGGAGCTGTTTTTT
TRBJ2-3 | TRBV24-1 | . | TRBD1 | CATSGDRVTDTQYF | TGTGCCACCAGTGGGGACAGGGTCACAGATACGCAGTATTTT
TRBJ1-5 | TRBV7-2 | many | TRBD1 | CASSLGTGHQPQHF | TGTGCCAGCAGCTTAGGGACAGGGCACCAGCCCCAGCATTTT
TRBJ2-6 | TRBV6-2/TRBV6-3 | few | TRBD2 | CASEGGRVSGANVLTF | TGTGCCAGCGAGGGCGGGAGGGTCTCTGGGGCCAACGTCCTGACTTTC
TRBJ2-3 | TRBV5-1 | few | . | CASSPSIATDTQYF | TGCGCCAGCAGCCCCTCGATAGCGACAGATACGCAGTATTTT
TRBJ2-7 | TRBV18 | many | . | CASSPHRGGRVYEQYF | TGTGCCAGCTCACCGCATCGAGGGGGACGGGTATACGAGCAGTACTTC
TRBJ2-7 | TRBV20-1 | . | TRBD2 | CSAPDGTSFVEQYF | TGCAGTGCTCCCGACGGGACTAGCTTCGTCGAGCAGTACTTC
TRBJ2-1 | TRBV27 | many | . | CASSFPLDGRNNEQFF | TGTGCCAGCAGTTTTCCCCTAGACGGGAGAAACAATGAGCAGTTCTTC
TRBJ1-6 | TRBV27 | many | . | CASSLTTGRGSPLHF | TGTGCCAGCAGTTTAACTACAGGCCGGGGTTCACCCCTCCACTTT
TRBJ2-1 | TRBV9 | . | . | CASSVGLVTAYNEQFF | TGTGCCAGCAGCGTAGGATTGGTGACAGCATACAATGAGCAGTTCTTC
TRBJ2-2 | TRBV29-1 | many | TRBD1 | CSVDPGQGATGELFF | TGCAGCGTAGACCCGGGACAGGGGGCGACCGGGGAGCTGTTTTTT
TRBJ2-7 | TRBV5-6 | . | TRBD2 | CASSFAGGRDEQYF | TGTGCCAGCAGCTTCGCCGGGGGGAGGGACGAGCAGTACTTC
TRBJ2-3 | TRBV3-1 | few | . | CASSQDESASTDTQYF | TGTGCCAGCAGCCAAGATGAGAGCGCTAGCACAGATACGCAGTATTTT
TRBJ1-5 | TRBV12-3/TRBV12-4 | many | TRBD1 | CASSRDRAMTNQPQHF | TGTGCCAGCAGTCGGGACAGGGCCATGACGAATCAGCCCCAGCATTTT